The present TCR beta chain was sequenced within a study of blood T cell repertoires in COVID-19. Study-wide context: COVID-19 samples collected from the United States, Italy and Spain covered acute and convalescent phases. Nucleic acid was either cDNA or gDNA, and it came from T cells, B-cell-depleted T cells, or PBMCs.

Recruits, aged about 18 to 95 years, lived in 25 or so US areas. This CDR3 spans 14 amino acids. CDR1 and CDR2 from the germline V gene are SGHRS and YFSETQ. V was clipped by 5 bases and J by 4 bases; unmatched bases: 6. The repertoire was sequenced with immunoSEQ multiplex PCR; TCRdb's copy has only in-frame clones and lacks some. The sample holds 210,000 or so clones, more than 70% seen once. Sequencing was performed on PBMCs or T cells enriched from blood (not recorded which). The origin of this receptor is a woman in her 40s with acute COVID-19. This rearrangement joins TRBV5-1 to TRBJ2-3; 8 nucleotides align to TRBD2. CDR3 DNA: TGCGCCAGCAGTGGACGGGAGGGGGCAGATACGCAGTATTTT. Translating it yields CASSGREGADTQYF.